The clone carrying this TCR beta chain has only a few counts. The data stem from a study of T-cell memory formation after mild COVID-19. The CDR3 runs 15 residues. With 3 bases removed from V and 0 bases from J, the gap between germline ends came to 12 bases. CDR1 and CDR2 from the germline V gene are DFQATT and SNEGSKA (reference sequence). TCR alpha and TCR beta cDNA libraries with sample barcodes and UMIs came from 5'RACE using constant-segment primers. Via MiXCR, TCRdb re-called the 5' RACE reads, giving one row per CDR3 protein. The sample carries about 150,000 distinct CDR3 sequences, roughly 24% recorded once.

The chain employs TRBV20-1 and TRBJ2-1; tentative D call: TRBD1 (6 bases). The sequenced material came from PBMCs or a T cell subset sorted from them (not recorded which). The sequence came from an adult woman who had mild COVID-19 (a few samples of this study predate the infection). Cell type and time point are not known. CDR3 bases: TGCAGTGCTAGTATTACAGGGTACTCCTACAATGAGCAGTTCTTC. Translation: CSASITGYSYNEQFF.